This TCR beta chain was recovered during a study of T-cell reconstitution after alpha-beta-depleted transplantation in children (dated by TCRdb to about 2016). For the study in its entirety: T-cell immune reconstitution after TCRalphabeta/CD19-depleted allogeneic hematopoietic cell transplantation in children was quantitatively tracked in the study by means of TCR repertoire profiling. Summary of the overall study and its limitations: The apparently early alphabetaT-cell count recovery about two months after transplant was reportedly dependent on only several hundred rapidly expanded clones derived from non-depleted graft cells. Hyperexpanded clone frequencies declined over subsequent months; after one year, T-cell counts and TCRbeta diversity were mostly attributed to newly produced T cells. In some patients, the high TCRbeta diversity seen at day 60 was put down to recipient T cells and intrathymic progenitors that had survived conditioning.

This clonotype was detected only once. Its antigen specificity is not known. Qualities for individual bases were not recorded, and no much larger clone is one base off. Read against the paper, the sample's treatment or condition label means: allogeneic hematopoietic cell transplantation with graft depleted of TCRalphabeta T cells and CD19 B cells. TCRalphabeta/CD19-depleted allogeneic hematopoietic cell grafts were given to the transplant recipients, all of whom were children. Library preparation was by PCR. Sequencing instrument: Illumina HiSeq 2500. TCR library preparation used molecular barcoding, with unique molecular identifiers applied to normalize quantification of the TCRbeta repertoire. TCRdb cleaned the public reads at Q25 with fastp, built clones with MiXCR and kept in-frame beta chains. CDR3 protein duplicates are merged, each entry listing the most common genes and DNA. The sample table contains under 250,000 distinct CDR3 sequences; only one count was recorded for around 25% of them. Under 5.5% of the sample is in the top ten clones.

Trimmed from V: 2 bases; trimmed from J: 8 bases; junction bases lacking a gene match: 8. The cysteine opens and the phenylalanine closes a CDR3 of 15 amino acids. The CDR3 DNA has 45 bases and is translated from base 1. For CDR1 and CDR2, the germline V gene lists MGHRA and YSYEKL. This TCR was recovered from a female patient between 2 and 15 years old who had a stem cell transplant for congenital amegakaryocytic thrombocytopenia, so the T cells may come from the graft donor. This sample comprised PBMCs, mostly from graft donor cells, obtained 360 days after TCRalphabeta/CD19-depleted stem cell transplant. Recombination connected TRBV4-1 to TRBJ2-1; 8 nucleotides in the junction match TRBD2. The bases read TGCGCCAGCAGCCAATACTCGGGGGGGCCTTATGAGCAGTTCTTC. This sequence encodes CASSQYSGGPYEQFF.